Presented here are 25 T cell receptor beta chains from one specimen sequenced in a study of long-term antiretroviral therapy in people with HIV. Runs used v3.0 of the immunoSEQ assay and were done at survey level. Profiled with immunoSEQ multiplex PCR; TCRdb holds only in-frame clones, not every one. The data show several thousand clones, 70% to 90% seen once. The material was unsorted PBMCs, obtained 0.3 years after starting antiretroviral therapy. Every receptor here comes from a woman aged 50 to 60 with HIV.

The CDR3 DNA sequence: TGTGCCAGGGTGGCGGGAGACACAGATACGCAGTATTTT. Its translation is CARVAGDTDTQYF. The V and J genes are TRBV6-4 and TRBJ2-3; TRBD2 aligns across 7 bases. There are 13 residues in the CDR3. The V gene end was trimmed by 9 bases and the J gene end by 2 bases; junction bases not matched to a gene: 5. Germline V gene lookup returns CDR1 MRHNA and CDR2 SNTAGT.

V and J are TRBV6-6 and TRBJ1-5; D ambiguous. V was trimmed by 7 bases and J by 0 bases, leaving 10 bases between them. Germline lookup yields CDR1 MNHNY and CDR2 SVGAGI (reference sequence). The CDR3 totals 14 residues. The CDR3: CASTIRYSNQPQHF. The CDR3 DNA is TGTGCCAGCACCATACGATATAGCAATCAGCCCCAGCATTTT.

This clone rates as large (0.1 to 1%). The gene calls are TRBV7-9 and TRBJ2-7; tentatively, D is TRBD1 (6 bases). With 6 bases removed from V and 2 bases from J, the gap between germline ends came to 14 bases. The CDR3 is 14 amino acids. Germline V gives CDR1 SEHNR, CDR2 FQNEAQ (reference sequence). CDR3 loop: CASRTGQFPYEQYF. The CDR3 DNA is TGTGCCAGCAGGACAGGACAGTTCCCCTACGAGCAGTACTTC.

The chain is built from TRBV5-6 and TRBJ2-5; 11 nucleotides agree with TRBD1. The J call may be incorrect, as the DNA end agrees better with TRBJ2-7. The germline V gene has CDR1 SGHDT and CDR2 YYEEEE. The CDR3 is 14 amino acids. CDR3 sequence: CASSPGQGAYEQYF. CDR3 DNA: TGTGCCAGCAGCCCGGGACAGGGGGCCTACGAGCAGTACTTC.

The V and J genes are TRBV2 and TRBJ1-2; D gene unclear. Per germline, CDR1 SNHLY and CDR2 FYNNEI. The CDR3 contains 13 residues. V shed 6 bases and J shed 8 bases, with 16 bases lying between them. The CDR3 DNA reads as TGTGCCAGCAGCGACCCAAATGAAGACGGCTACACCTTC. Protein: CASSDPNEDGYTF. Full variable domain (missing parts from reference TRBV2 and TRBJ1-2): EPEVTQTPSHQVTQMGQEVILRCVPISNHLYFYWYRQILGQKVEFLVSFYNNEISEKSEIFDDQFSVERPDGSNFTLKIRSTKLEDSAMYFCASSDPNEDGYTFGSGTRLTVV.

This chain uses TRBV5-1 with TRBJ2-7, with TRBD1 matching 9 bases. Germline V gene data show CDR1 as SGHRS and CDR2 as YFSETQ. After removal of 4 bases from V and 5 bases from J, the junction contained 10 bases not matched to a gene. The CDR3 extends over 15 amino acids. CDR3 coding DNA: TGCGCCAGCAGCGTGGGGGACAGGGATAAGAACGAGCAGTACTTC. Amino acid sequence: CASSVGDRDKNEQYF.

CDR3 in amino acids: CASSQDRNYNEQFF. The CDR3 DNA follows: TGCGCCAGCAGCCAAGACAGAAATTACAATGAGCAGTTCTTC. The V and J genes are TRBV4-3 and TRBJ2-1; D unclear. The CDR3 has 14 residues. Trimming took off 0 bases at V and 4 bases at J, with 7 bases between the two ends. Germline CDR1 reads LGHNA; CDR2 reads YSLEER.

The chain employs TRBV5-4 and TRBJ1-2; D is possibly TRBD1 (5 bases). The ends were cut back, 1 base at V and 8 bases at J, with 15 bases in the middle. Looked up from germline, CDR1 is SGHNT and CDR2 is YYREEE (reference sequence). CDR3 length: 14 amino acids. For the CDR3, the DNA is TGTGCCAGCAGCTTGAAAATCGAGGGACGGGGCTACACCTTC. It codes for CASSLKIEGRGYTF.

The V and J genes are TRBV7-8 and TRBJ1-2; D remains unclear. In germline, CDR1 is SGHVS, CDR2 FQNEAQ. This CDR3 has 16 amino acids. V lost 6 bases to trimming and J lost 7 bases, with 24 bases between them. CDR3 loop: CASSHEREVRRSGYTF. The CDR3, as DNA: TGTGCCAGCAGTCACGAAAGGGAGGTCAGACGGAGTGGCTACACCTTC.

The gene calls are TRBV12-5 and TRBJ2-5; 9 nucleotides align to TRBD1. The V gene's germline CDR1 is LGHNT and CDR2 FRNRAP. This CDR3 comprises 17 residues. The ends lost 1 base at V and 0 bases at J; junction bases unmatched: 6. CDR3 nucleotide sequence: TGTGCTAGTGGTTTGGGTCAACAGGGGGCCTACCAAGAGACCCAGTACTTC. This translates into CASGLGQQGAYQETQYF.

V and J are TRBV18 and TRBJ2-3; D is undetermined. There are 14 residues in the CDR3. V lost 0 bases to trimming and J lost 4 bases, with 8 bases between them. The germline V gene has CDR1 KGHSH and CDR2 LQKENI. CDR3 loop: CASSPPRPADTQYF. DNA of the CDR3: TGTGCCAGCTCACCACCCCGCCCGGCAGATACGCAGTATTTT.

The CDR3 DNA follows: TGTGCCAGCAGTTTCCGTTCCTATCGGGAGCAGTACTTC. It specifies CASSFRSYREQYF. This rearrangement joins TRBV6-5 to TRBJ2-7; D is uncertain. V lost 4 bases, J lost 7 bases, and 14 bases lay in between. The CDR3 sequence is 13 residues long. Germline loops: CDR1 MNHEY, CDR2 SVGAGI.

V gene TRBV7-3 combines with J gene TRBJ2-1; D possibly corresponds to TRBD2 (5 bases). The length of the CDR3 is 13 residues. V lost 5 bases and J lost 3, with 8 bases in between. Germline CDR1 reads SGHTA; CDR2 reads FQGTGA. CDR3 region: CASSPTSYNEQFF. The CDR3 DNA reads TGTGCCAGCAGCCCTACTAGCTACAATGAGCAGTTCTTC.

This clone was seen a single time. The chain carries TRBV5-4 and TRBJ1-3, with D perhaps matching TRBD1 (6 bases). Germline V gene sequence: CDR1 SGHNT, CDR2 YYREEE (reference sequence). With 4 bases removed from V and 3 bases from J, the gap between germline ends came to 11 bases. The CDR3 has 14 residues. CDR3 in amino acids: CASSADSYGNTIYF. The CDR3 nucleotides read TGTGCCAGCAGCGCGGACAGCTATGGAAACACCATATATTTT.

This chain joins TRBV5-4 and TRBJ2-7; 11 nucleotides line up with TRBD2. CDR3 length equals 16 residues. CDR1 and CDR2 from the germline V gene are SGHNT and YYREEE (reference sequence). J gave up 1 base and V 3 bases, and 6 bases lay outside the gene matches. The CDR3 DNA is TGTGCCAGCAGCTCCCTAACTAGCGGGGGTTCCTACGAGCAGTACTTC. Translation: CASSSLTSGGSYEQYF.

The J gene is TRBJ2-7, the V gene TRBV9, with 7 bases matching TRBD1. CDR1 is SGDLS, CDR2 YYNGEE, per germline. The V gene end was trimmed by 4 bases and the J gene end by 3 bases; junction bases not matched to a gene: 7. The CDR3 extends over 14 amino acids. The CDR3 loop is CASSTGQKDYEQYF. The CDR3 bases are TGTGCCAGCAGCACGGGACAGAAAGACTACGAGCAGTACTTC.

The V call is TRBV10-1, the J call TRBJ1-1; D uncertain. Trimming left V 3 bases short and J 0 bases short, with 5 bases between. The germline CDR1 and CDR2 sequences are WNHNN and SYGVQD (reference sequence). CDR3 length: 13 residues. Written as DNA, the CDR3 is TGCGCCAGCAGTGAAAGAATGAACACTGAAGCTTTCTTT. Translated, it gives CASSERMNTEAFF.

The CDR3 DNA sequence: TGTGCCAGCAGTTCACAGGGGCCGACGAAAGAGGAAGCTTTCTTT. Translated: CASSSQGPTKEEAFF. The chain links TRBV27 to TRBJ1-1, with TRBD1 matching over 7 bases. This CDR3 is built from 15 residues. V shed 4 bases and J 8 bases; nucleotides not matched to a gene: 13. Germline V gene data show CDR1 as MNHEY and CDR2 as SMNVEV (reference sequence).

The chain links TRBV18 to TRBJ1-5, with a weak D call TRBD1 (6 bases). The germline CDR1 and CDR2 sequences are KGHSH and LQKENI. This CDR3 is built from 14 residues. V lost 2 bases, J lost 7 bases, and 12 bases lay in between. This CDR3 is CASSPNTGSQPQHF. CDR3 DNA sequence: TGTGCCAGCTCACCAAACACAGGGTCGCAGCCCCAGCATTTT. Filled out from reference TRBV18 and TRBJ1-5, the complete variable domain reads NAGVMQNPRHLVRRRGQEARLRCSPMKGHSHVYWYRQLPEEGLKFMVYLQKENIIDESGMPKERFSAEFPKEGPSILRIQQVVRGDSAAYFCASSPNTGSQPQHFGDGTRLSIL.

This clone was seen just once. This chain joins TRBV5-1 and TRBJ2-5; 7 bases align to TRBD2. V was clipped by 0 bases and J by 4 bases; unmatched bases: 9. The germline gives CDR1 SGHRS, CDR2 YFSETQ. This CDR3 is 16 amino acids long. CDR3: CASSLGGTTLGETQYF. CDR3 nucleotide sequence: TGCGCCAGCAGCTTGGGTGGGACTACCCTGGGAGAGACCCAGTACTTC.

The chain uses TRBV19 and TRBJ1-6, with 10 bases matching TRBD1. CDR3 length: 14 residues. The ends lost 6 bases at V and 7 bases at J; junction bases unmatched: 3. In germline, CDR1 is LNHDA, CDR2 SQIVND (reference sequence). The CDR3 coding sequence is TGTGCCAGTAGGGAGGACAGGGGGAATTCACCCCTCCACTTT. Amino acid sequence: CASREDRGNSPLHF.

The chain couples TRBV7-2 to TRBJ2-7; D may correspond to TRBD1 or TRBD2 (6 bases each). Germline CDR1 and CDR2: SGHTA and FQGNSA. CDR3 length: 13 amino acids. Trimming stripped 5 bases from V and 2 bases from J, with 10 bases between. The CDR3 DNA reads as TGTGCCAGCAGCCCACGGGGGCCCTACGAGCAGTACTTC. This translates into CASSPRGPYEQYF.

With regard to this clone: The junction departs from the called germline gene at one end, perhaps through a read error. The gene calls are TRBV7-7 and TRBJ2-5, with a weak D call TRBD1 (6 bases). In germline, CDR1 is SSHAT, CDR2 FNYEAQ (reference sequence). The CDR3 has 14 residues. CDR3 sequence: CASSDSRGEETQYF. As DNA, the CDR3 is TGTGCTAGCAGCGATTCCAGGGGTGAGGAGACCCAGTACTTC.

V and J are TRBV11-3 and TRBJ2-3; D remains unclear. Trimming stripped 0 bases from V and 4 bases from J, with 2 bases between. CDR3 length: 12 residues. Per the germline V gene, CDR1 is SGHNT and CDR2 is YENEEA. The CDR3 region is CASSLEADTQYF. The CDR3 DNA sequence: TGTGCCAGCAGCTTAGAGGCAGATACGCAGTATTTT.

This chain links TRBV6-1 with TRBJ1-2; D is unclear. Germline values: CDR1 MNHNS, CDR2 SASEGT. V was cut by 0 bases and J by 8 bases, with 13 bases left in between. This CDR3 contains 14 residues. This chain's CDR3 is CASSEAVATMGYTF. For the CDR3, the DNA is TGTGCCAGCAGTGAAGCGGTAGCGACTATGGGCTACACCTTC.